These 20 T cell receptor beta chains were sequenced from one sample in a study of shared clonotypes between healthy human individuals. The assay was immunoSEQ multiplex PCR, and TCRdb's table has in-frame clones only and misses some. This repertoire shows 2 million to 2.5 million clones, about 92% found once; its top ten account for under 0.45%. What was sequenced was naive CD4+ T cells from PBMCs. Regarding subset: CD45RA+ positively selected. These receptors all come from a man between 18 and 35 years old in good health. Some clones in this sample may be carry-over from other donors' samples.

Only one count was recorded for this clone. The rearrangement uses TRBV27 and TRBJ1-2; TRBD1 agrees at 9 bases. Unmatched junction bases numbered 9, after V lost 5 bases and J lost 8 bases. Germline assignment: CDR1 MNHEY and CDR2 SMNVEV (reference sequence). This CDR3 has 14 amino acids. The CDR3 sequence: CASSATGGRGGYTF. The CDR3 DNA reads TGTGCCAGCAGTGCGACAGGGGGACGGGGAGGCTACACCTTC.

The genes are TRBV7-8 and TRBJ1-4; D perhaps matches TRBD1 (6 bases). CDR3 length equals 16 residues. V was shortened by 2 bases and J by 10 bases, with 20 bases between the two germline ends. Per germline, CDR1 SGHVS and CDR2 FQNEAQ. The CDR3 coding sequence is TGTGCCAGCAGCTTAACGTATGTCAGGGGTTCAGGAAAACTGTTTTTT. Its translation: CASSLTYVRGSGKLFF.

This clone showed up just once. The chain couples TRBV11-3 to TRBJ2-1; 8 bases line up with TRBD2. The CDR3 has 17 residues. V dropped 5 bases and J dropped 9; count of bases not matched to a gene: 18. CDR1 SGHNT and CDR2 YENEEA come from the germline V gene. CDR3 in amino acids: CASSHPRGGLGDIEQFF. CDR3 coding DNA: TGTGCCAGCAGCCACCCTCGGGGGGGACTAGGGGATATTGAGCAGTTCTTC. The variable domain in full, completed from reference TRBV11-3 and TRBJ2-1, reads EAGVVQSPRYKIIEKKQPVAFWCNPISGHNTLYWYLQNLGQGPELLIRYENEEAVDDSQLPKDRFSAERLKGVDSTLKIQPAELGDSAVYLCASSHPRGGLGDIEQFFGPGTRLTVL.

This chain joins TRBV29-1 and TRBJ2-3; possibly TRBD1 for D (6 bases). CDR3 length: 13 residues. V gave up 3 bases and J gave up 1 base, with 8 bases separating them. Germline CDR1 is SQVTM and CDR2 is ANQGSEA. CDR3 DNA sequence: TGCAGCGTTGAGACAGGCCGCACAGATACGCAGTATTTT. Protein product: CSVETGRTDTQYF.

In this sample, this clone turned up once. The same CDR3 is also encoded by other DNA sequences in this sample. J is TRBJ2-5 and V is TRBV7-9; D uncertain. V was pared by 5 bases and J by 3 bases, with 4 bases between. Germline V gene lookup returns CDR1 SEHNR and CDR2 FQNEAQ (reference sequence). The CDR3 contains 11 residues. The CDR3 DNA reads TGTGCCAGCAGCAGTAAAGAGACCCAGTACTTC. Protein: CASSSKETQYF.

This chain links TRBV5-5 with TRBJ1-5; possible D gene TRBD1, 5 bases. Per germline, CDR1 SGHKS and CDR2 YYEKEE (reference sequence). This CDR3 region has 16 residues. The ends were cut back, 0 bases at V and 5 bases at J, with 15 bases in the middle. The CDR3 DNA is TGTGCCAGCAGCTTGGACAGGAATGGGGGTGATCAGCCCCAGCATTTT. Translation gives CASSLDRNGGDQPQHF.

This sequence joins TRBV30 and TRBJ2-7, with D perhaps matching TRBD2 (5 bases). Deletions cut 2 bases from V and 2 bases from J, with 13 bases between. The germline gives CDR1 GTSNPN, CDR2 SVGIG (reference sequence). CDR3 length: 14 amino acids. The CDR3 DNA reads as TGTGCCTGGAGTCGCTTCGGGGTCCCCTACGAGCAGTACTTC. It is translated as CAWSRFGVPYEQYF.

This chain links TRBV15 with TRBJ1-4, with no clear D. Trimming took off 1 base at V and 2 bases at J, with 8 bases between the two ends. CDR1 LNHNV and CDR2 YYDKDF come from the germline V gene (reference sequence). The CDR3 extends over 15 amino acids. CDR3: CATSRARVTNEKLFF. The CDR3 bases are TGTGCCACCAGCAGAGCTCGGGTGACTAATGAAAAACTGTTTTTT.

The DNA of the CDR3 is TGTGCCTGGAGCGACAGGGCTACCTACGAGCAGTACTTC. Translated: CAWSDRATYEQYF. The rearrangement uses TRBV30 and TRBJ2-7; 7 bases are shared with TRBD1. Losses at the gene ends were 3 bases for V and 2 bases for J; bases not matched to a gene: 4. Germline V lookup: CDR1 GTSNPN, CDR2 SVGIG (reference sequence). The CDR3 extends over 13 amino acids.

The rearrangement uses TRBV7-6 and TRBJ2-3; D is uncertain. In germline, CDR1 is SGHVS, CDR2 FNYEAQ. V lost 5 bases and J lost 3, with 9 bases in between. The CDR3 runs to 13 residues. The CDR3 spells CASSAPPTDTQYF. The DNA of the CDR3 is TGTGCCAGCAGCGCACCCCCAACAGATACGCAGTATTTT.

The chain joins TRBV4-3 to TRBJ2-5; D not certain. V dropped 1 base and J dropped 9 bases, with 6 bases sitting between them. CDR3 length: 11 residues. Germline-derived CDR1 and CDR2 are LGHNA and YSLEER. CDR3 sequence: CASSQGGSQYF. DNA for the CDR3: TGCGCCAGCAGCCAAGGGGGATCCCAGTACTTC.

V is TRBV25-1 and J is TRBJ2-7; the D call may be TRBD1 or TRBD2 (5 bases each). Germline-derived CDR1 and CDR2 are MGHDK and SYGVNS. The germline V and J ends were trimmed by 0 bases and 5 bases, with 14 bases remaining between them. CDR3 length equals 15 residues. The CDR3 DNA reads TGTGCCAGCAGTGAATACTGGGGGTCACTCGACGAGCAGTACTTC. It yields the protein CASSEYWGSLDEQYF.

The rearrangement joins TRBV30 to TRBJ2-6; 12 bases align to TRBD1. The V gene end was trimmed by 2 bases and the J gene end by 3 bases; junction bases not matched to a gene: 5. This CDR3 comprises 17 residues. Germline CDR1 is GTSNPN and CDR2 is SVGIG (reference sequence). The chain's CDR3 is CAWSLGQGAGGANVLTF. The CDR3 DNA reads TGTGCCTGGAGTTTGGGACAGGGGGCGGGTGGGGCCAACGTCCTGACTTTC.

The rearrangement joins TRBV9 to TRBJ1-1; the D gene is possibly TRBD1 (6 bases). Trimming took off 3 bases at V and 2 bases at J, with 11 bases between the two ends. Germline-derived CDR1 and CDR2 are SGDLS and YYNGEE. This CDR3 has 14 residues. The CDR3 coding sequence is TGTGCCAGCAGCGCCGGGACATACAACACTGAAGCTTTCTTT. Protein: CASSAGTYNTEAFF.

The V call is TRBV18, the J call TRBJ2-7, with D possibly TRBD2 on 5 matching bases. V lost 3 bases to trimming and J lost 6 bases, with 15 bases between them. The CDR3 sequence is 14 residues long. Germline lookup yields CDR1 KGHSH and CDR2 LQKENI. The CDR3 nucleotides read TGTGCCAGCTCACCGGGGTTCGGCGGGTCCGAGCAGTACTTC. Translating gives CASSPGFGGSEQYF.

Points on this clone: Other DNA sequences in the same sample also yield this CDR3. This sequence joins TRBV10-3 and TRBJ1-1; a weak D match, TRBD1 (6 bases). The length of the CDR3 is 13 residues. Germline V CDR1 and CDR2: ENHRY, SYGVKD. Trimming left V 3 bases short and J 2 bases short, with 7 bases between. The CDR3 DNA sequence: TGTGCCATCAGTGACAGGGGAAACACTGAAGCTTTCTTT. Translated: CAISDRGNTEAFF.

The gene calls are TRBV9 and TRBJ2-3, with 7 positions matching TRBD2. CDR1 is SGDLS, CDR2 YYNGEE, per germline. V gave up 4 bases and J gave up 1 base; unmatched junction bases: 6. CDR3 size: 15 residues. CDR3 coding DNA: TGTGCCAGCAGCAGCCTAGCGGATGGCACAGATACGCAGTATTTT. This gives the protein CASSSLADGTDTQYF.

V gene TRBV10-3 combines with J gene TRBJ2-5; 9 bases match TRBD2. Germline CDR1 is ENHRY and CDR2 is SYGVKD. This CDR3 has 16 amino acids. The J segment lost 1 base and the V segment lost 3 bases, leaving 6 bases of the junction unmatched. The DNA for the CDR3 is TGTGCCATCAGTGACTCAGGACTAGCGAGCCAAGAGACCCAGTACTTC. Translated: CAISDSGLASQETQYF.

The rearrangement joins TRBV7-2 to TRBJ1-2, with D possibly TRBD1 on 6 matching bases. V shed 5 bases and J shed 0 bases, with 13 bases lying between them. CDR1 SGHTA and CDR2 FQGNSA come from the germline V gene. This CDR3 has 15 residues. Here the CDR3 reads CASSPRQASNYGYTF. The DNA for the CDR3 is TGTGCCAGCAGCCCCAGACAGGCCTCTAACTATGGCTACACCTTC.

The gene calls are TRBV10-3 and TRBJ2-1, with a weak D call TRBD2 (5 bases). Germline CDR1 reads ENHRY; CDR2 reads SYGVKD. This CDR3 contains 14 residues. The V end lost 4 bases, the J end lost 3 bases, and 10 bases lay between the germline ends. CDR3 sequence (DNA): TGTGCCATCAGTGCCCTAGCAGACTACAATGAGCAGTTCTTC. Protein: CAISALADYNEQFF.